One and the same sample provided the 14 T cell receptor beta chains below, sequenced in a study of beta chain features in type 1 diabetes. Their antigens are not known. Study-level results: For Type 1 diabetes patients, all four CD4+ subsets carried TCRB CDR3s that were moderately but significantly shorter.

Sequencing targeted expressed TCRB transcripts, as all isolated RNA had been reverse transcribed. The assay was immunoSEQ multiplex PCR, and TCRdb's table has in-frame clones only and misses some. The top ten hold under 0.65% of the sample, which has 150,000 to 200,000 clones, 6.5% to 10% seen once. The sequenced sample consisted of central memory CD4+ T cells from blood. The source of these receptors is a woman aged 18 to 35 with type 1 diabetes.

There are a few counts of this clone. An end of the junction differs from the germline gene, which may be a read error. V and J are TRBV5-1 and TRBJ2-1; TRBD2 is a possible D gene (7 bases). Germline lookup yields CDR1 SGHRS and CDR2 YFSETQ. This CDR3 region has 16 residues. In DNA form, the CDR3 reads TGCGCCAGCAGATTGGAAGGGGGGGCGAGATACAATGAGCAGTTCTTC. Its protein is CASRLEGGARYNEQFF.

V is TRBV2 and J is TRBJ2-1; TRBD1 might be the D (6 bases). The V gene's germline CDR1 is SNHLY and CDR2 FYNNEI. Trimming took off 6 bases at V and 8 bases at J, with 11 bases between the two ends. CDR3 length: 12 residues. CDR3 nucleotide sequence: TGTGCCAGCAGCCCCGAGGGGGATGAGCAGTTCTTC. This codes for CASSPEGDEQFF.

The V call is TRBV5-6, the J call TRBJ2-5; 12 bases match TRBD1. Germline V lookup: CDR1 SGHDT, CDR2 YYEEEE. V lost 3 bases, J lost 5 bases, and 5 bases stayed unmatched. The CDR3 contains 15 residues. The CDR3 here is CASSWGQGAGETQYF. As DNA, the CDR3 is TGTGCCAGCAGCTGGGGACAGGGGGCCGGGGAGACCCAGTACTTC.

V and J are TRBV4-2 and TRBJ2-2; 9 bases are shared with TRBD2. Per germline, CDR1 LGHNA and CDR2 YNFKEQ. CDR3 size: 15 residues. The trim removed 2 bases at V and 3 bases at J, leaving 1 base unmatched. In DNA, the CDR3 is TGTGCCAGCAGCCAACTAGCGGGGTACACCGGGGAGCTGTTTTTT. It yields the protein CASSQLAGYTGELFF.

This clone was counted a few times. Germline is not matched at one junction end, which may reflect a read error. V usage is TRBV6-5 and J usage is TRBJ2-7; no clear D. The CDR3 has 13 residues. Germline assignment: CDR1 MNHEY and CDR2 SVGAGI. The CDR3 sequence: CASSLSSSHEQYF. The CDR3 DNA follows: TGTGCCAGCAGTCTTAGCTCCTCCCACGAGCAGTACTTC.

The genes are TRBV4-3 and TRBJ2-7; 12 nucleotides match TRBD1. The V gene's germline CDR1 is LGHNA and CDR2 YSLEER. This CDR3 is 12 amino acids long. V gave up 8 bases and J gave up 6 bases; unmatched junction bases: 2. CDR3 bases: TGCGCCAGCGGGGACAGGGGGCGCGAGCAGTACTTC. Residues: CASGDRGREQYF.

This clone was seen more than once but under ten times. This chain links TRBV7-9 with TRBJ2-3; tentative D call: TRBD2 (6 bases). The length of the CDR3 is 13 residues. Trimming cost V 5 bases and J 6 bases, with 12 bases left between them. CDR1 is SEHNR and CDR2 is FQNEAQ in the germline V gene (reference sequence). DNA for the CDR3: TGTGCCAGCAGCGTGGGGGGTCGGGATACGCAGTATTTT. It specifies CASSVGGRDTQYF.

This clone was seen more than once but under ten times. CDR3 region: CATEPGTGRNQPQHF. The CDR3 DNA sequence: TGTGCCACTGAACCCGGGACAGGGCGCAATCAGCCCCAGCATTTT. V and J are TRBV10-3 and TRBJ1-5; TRBD1 agrees at 9 bases. V was clipped by 10 bases and J by 2 bases; unmatched bases: 9. The CDR3 contains 15 residues. Germline V gene lookup returns CDR1 ENHRY and CDR2 SYGVKD.

A few counts support this clone. The chain carries TRBV28 and TRBJ1-4, with TRBD1 as a possible D gene (6 bases). Trimming shortened V by 6 bases and J by 7 bases, and 15 bases separated the two germline ends. The germline CDR1 and CDR2 sequences are MDHEN and SYDVKM. The CDR3 runs 14 residues. In nucleotides, the CDR3 is TGTGCCAGCAGCCCGGGACATAAGGTTGAAAAACTGTTTTTT. Its protein is CASSPGHKVEKLFF.

There are a few counts of this clone. V and J are TRBV5-6 and TRBJ2-5, with D unclear. Trimming left V 3 bases short and J 7 bases short, with 10 bases between. From germline, CDR1 is SGHDT and CDR2 YYEEEE. This CDR3 has 12 amino acids. CDR3 coding DNA: TGTGCCAGCAGCTCAGACATTTCGACCCAGTACTTC. This encodes CASSSDISTQYF.

This clone was recorded a few times. The chain carries TRBV18 and TRBJ2-1; 7 nucleotides align to TRBD1. Per the germline V gene, CDR1 is KGHSH and CDR2 is LQKENI. V trimming: 6 bases; J trimming: 5 bases; junction bases outside the gene matches: 7. This CDR3 is built from 14 residues. The CDR3 region is CASSYSGQNNEQFF. The CDR3 DNA reads TGTGCCAGCTCGTACTCGGGACAGAACAATGAGCAGTTCTTC. Based on the CDR3 plus reference TRBV18 and TRBJ2-1, the full variable domain is NAGVMQNPRHLVRRRGQEARLRCSPMKGHSHVYWYRQLPEEGLKFMVYLQKENIIDESGMPKERFSAEFPKEGPSILRIQQVVRGDSAAYFCASSYSGQNNEQFFGPGTRLTVL.

The gene calls are TRBV19 and TRBJ2-3; 9 bases agree with TRBD2. Germline CDR1 is LNHDA and CDR2 is SQIVND (reference sequence). Trimming cost V 2 bases and J 4 bases; bases outside gene matches: 4. CDR3 length: 15 residues. As DNA, the CDR3 is TGTGCCAGTAGTATACTTGGCGGGGGGGCAGATACGCAGTATTTT. This gives the protein CASSILGGGADTQYF.

This clone was picked up a small number of times. The sample contains more than one DNA sequence encoding this CDR3. The V gene is TRBV19, the J gene TRBJ2-1; D ambiguous. The CDR3 runs 11 residues. Germline V CDR1 and CDR2: LNHDA, SQIVND (reference sequence). With 6 bases removed from V and 4 bases from J, the gap between germline ends came to 4 bases. The CDR3 loop is CASSSYNEQFF. CDR3 bases: TGTGCCAGTAGCTCGTACAATGAGCAGTTCTTC.

The J gene is TRBJ2-4, the V gene TRBV7-8; D unclear. The V and J ends lost 5 bases and 5 bases respectively, with 10 bases between them. This CDR3 has 13 residues. Germline loops: CDR1 SGHVS, CDR2 FQNEAQ. As DNA, the CDR3 is TGTGCCAGCAGCAGAAACAGAGAAAACATTCAGTACTTC. Protein product: CASSRNRENIQYF.